The T cell receptor beta chain under discussion was sequenced for a study of long-term antiretroviral therapy in people with HIV. General study results and limits: Controls exceeded HIV repertoires in CDR3 length range. Transplant donor controls retained higher diversity, though diversity increased after ART.

Concerning this clone itself: Its target is unknown.

Investigators performed immunoSEQ version v3.0 at survey level. TCRdb's copy holds only in-frame clones and misses some; the assay was immunoSEQ multiplex PCR. The data contain 30,000 to 40,000 clones, approximately 85% of them singletons. This receptor was taken from a man younger than 35 with HIV. This sample comprised unsorted PBMCs, obtained about 3.3 years after starting antiretroviral therapy.

The CDR3 region has the DNA TGTGCCAGCAGTTTAACTAGGGGGACCTCCTACGAGCAGTACTTC. Translating it yields CASSLTRGTSYEQYF. The genes are TRBV27 and TRBJ2-5; the D gene is possibly TRBD1 (6 bases). With the DNA end fitting TRBJ2-7 better, the J assignment may be wrong. The CDR3 is 15 amino acids. Germline V CDR1 and CDR2: MNHEY, SMNVEV (reference sequence).